These 13 T cell receptor beta chains share one sample of origin, sequenced in a study of blood T cell repertoires in COVID-19. TCRdb's copy holds only in-frame clones and misses some; the assay was immunoSEQ multiplex PCR. The repertoire holds about 120,000 clones, with 81% as singletons. Material for sequencing was peripheral blood. The receptors shown here come from a woman in her 50s with acute or convalescent COVID-19.

This chain uses TRBV6-5 with TRBJ1-5, with TRBD1 matching 7 bases. The germline V gene has CDR1 MNHEY and CDR2 SVGAGI. The CDR3 spans 13 residues. V lost 8 bases and J lost 7; bases outside the gene matches: 8. The CDR3 sequence: CASGTVKNQPQHF. CDR3 coding DNA: TGTGCCAGCGGGACAGTAAAAAACCAGCCCCAGCATTTT.

The rearrangement joins TRBV11-2 to TRBJ2-2; tentative D call: TRBD2 (6 bases). The germline V gene encodes CDR1 SGHAT and CDR2 FQNNGV. The CDR3 runs 15 residues. Between the trimmed V and J ends, which lost 6 bases and 9 bases, there was a span of 20 bases. In DNA, the CDR3 is TGTGCCAGCAGGACCGGGACTCCCGGCGACCGGGAGCTGTTTTTT. It is translated as CASRTGTPGDRELFF.

The chain is built from TRBV27 and TRBJ2-3; D not certain. Trimming took off 5 bases at V and 2 bases at J, with 20 bases between the two ends. The CDR3 length is 17 residues. The germline V gene has CDR1 MNHEY and CDR2 SMNVEV (reference sequence). CDR3 sequence: CASSLSPGLPITDTQYF. The CDR3 nucleotides are TGTGCCAGCAGTCTGAGCCCAGGCCTCCCTATCACAGATACGCAGTATTTT.

The gene calls are TRBV5-1 and TRBJ2-1; 9 bases map to TRBD2. This CDR3 comprises 16 residues. Looked up from germline, CDR1 is SGHRS and CDR2 is YFSETQ. The J segment lost 0 bases and the V segment lost 4 bases, leaving 5 bases of the junction unmatched. This CDR3 reads CASSRAGGPSYNEQFF. Here the CDR3 DNA reads TGCGCCAGCAGCCGAGCGGGGGGCCCCTCCTACAATGAGCAGTTCTTC.

The rearrangement uses TRBV6-1 and TRBJ1-4, with 7 bases identical to TRBD1. This CDR3 contains 15 residues. V gave up 3 bases and J gave up 6 bases; unmatched junction bases: 7. Germline CDR1 and CDR2: MNHNS and SASEGT. The CDR3 loop is CASSDTQGKDEKLFF. The DNA for the CDR3 is TGTGCCAGCAGTGATACACAGGGGAAGGATGAAAAACTGTTTTTT.

The V gene is TRBV11-2, the J gene TRBJ2-5; 15 bases align to TRBD2. V gave up 5 bases and J gave up 4 bases; unmatched junction bases: 8. The germline V gene has CDR1 SGHAT and CDR2 FQNNGV. The CDR3 has 17 amino acids. The DNA of the CDR3 is TGTGCCAGCAGCCGCGGGACTAGCGGGAGGTTGAGAGAGACCCAGTACTTC. Translating it yields CASSRGTSGRLRETQYF.

This chain joins TRBV5-1 and TRBJ1-2; TRBD1 matches at 10 bases. The germline gives CDR1 SGHRS, CDR2 YFSETQ. V lost 7 bases, J lost 8 bases, and 8 bases stayed unmatched. The CDR3 is 13 amino acids. This chain's CDR3 is CASQTTGGWGYTF. For the CDR3, the DNA is TGCGCCAGCCAAACGACAGGGGGCTGGGGCTACACCTTC.

This rearrangement joins TRBV6-6 to TRBJ1-1; tentatively, D is TRBD1 (5 bases). CDR3 size: 14 residues. V gave up 4 bases and J gave up 1 base, with 10 bases separating them. The germline gives CDR1 MNHNY, CDR2 SVGAGI (reference sequence). This CDR3 reads CASSSGYENTEAFF. CDR3 DNA sequence: TGTGCCAGCAGTTCAGGGTACGAGAACACTGAAGCTTTCTTT.

V is TRBV2 and J is TRBJ1-1; D ambiguous. The germline V and J ends were trimmed by 7 bases and 11 bases, with 17 bases remaining between them. Germline values: CDR1 SNHLY, CDR2 FYNNEI. The CDR3 spans 12 residues. CDR3 sequence: CASTPVLYMAFF. The DNA for the CDR3 is TGTGCCAGCACCCCCGTCTTGTACATGGCTTTCTTT.

The chain has TRBV6-5 and TRBJ1-2; D perhaps matches TRBD1 (5 bases). The CDR3 sequence is 15 residues long. The V and J ends lost 2 bases and 2 bases respectively, with 12 bases between them. Germline assignment: CDR1 MNHEY and CDR2 SVGAGI. In DNA form, the CDR3 reads TGTGCCAGCAGTTACGGGGCAGCTCAGAACTATGGCTACACCTTC. Its protein is CASSYGAAQNYGYTF.

This chain uses TRBV12-5 with TRBJ1-4; 7 bases are a match to TRBD1. V gave up 0 bases and J gave up 7 bases; unmatched junction bases: 5. The germline CDR1 and CDR2 sequences are LGHNT and FRNRAP. The CDR3 consists of 15 residues. CDR3: CASGLVLTGLEKLFF. CDR3 bases: TGTGCTAGTGGTTTGGTACTGACAGGGCTTGAAAAACTGTTTTTT.

The J gene is TRBJ2-5, the V gene TRBV25-1; 9 nucleotides agree with TRBD1. The CDR3 extends over 13 amino acids. The germline gives CDR1 MGHDK, CDR2 SYGVNS. The V gene end was trimmed by 8 bases and the J gene end by 2 bases; junction bases not matched to a gene: 3. DNA of the CDR3: TGTGCCAGCGGCGGGACAGGGCAAGAGACCCAGTACTTC. This codes for CASGGTGQETQYF.

The chain uses TRBV19 and TRBJ2-5, with 10 bases aligning to TRBD1. The germline V gene encodes CDR1 LNHDA and CDR2 SQIVND (reference sequence). The CDR3 sequence is 16 residues long. With 5 bases clipped from V and 5 bases from J, the junction kept 11 bases outside the gene matches. This CDR3 reads CASSALPGQGMETQYF. CDR3 coding DNA: TGTGCCAGTAGTGCGCTACCGGGACAGGGGATGGAGACCCAGTACTTC.